Below, 20 T cell receptor beta chains from the same sample are listed, as sequenced in a study of cytomegalovirus exposure and HLA in healthy donors. Profiled with immunoSEQ multiplex PCR; TCRdb holds only in-frame clones, not every one. Altogether 55,000 to 75,000 clones are present, approximately 94% being singletons, with the ten largest covering roughly 1.4%. Sequencing was done on a sample of PBMCs. The receptors shown here come from a man aged 18 to 30 in good health and CMV-seropositive.

The genes are TRBV6-5 and TRBJ1-2, with D uncertain. Trimming took off 2 bases at V and 6 bases at J, with 10 bases between the two ends. Germline CDR1 is MNHEY and CDR2 is SVGAGI. This CDR3 contains 13 residues. CDR3 amino acids: CASSYRPRNGYTF. CDR3 nucleotides: TGTGCCAGCAGTTACCGTCCGCGAAATGGCTACACCTTC.

The sample holds one count of this clone. The chain combines TRBV28 with TRBJ1-5; D is unclear. Looked up from germline, CDR1 is MDHEN and CDR2 is SYDVKM. The CDR3 is 17 residues long. V shed 6 bases and J shed 2 bases, with 20 bases lying between them. The CDR3 DNA is TGTGCCAGCAGCTTTCACCAGGACTCCCTAGGCAATCAGCCCCAGCATTTT. Translating it yields CASSFHQDSLGNQPQHF.

This clone was observed a single time. This chain links TRBV7-3 with TRBJ2-5; 12 bases line up with TRBD2. Germline trimming cut 4 bases from V and 5 bases from J; bases unmatched to any gene: 8. The germline V gene encodes CDR1 SGHTA and CDR2 FQGTGA. This CDR3 is built from 16 residues. As DNA, the CDR3 is TGTGCCAGCAGCTCCGGGACTAGCGGGTTCCGGGAGACCCAGTACTTC. The encoded protein is CASSSGTSGFRETQYF.

The gene calls are TRBV4-1 and TRBJ2-7; D might be TRBD1 (7 bases). Germline loops: CDR1 MGHRA, CDR2 YSYEKL. V lost 0 bases to trimming and J lost 2 bases, with 14 bases between them. The CDR3 contains 16 residues. The CDR3 loop reads CASSQEAGGYAYEQYF. CDR3 nucleotide sequence: TGCGCCAGCAGCCAAGAGGCAGGGGGGTACGCCTACGAGCAGTACTTC.

The chain joins TRBV5-1 to TRBJ2-5, with TRBD1 identical over 7 bases. The ends lost 4 bases at V and 1 base at J; junction bases unmatched: 7. The CDR3 sequence is 15 residues long. Germline V gene sequence: CDR1 SGHRS, CDR2 YFSETQ. Here the CDR3 reads CASSIPTGPQETQYF. The CDR3 nucleotides are TGCGCCAGCAGCATACCGACAGGGCCCCAAGAGACCCAGTACTTC.

The chain couples TRBV29-1 to TRBJ1-2; 8 positions agree with TRBD1. CDR3 size: 15 residues. J lost 3 bases, V lost 4 bases, and 10 bases had no gene match. Germline CDR1 reads SQVTM; CDR2 reads ANQGSEA. For the CDR3, the DNA is TGCAGCGTTGGAGGCCAGGGGGCGGCTCACTATGGCTACACCTTC. Translation: CSVGGQGAAHYGYTF.

This chain uses TRBV30 with TRBJ1-2, with TRBD1 identical over 11 bases. The germline CDR1 and CDR2 sequences are GTSNPN and SVGIG (reference sequence). The CDR3 is 13 amino acids. The V segment lost 3 bases and the J segment 8 bases; nucleotides outside the gene matches: 5. The CDR3 nucleotides read TGTGCCTGGAGCGGGACAGGGGGTGGGGGCTACACCTTC. This codes for CAWSGTGGGGYTF.

V gene TRBV30 combines with J gene TRBJ2-3; tentatively, D is TRBD1 (6 bases). This CDR3 comprises 14 residues. V gave up 4 bases and J gave up 2 bases, with 13 bases separating them. Germline CDR1 GTSNPN, CDR2 SVGIG (reference sequence). CDR3 in DNA: TGTGCCTGGACCCGACAGGTAAACACAGATACGCAGTATTTT. Amino acid sequence: CAWTRQVNTDTQYF.

This chain uses TRBV18 with TRBJ2-3; 11 nucleotides line up with TRBD2. CDR3 length: 15 residues. CDR1 KGHSH and CDR2 LQKENI come from the germline V gene. J gave up 4 bases and V 4 bases, and 4 bases lay outside the gene matches. The CDR3 sequence is CASSLAGGPSDTQYF. Written as DNA, the CDR3 is TGTGCCAGCTCACTAGCGGGAGGGCCATCAGATACGCAGTATTTT. Based on the CDR3 plus reference TRBV18 and TRBJ2-3, the full variable domain is NAGVMQNPRHLVRRRGQEARLRCSPMKGHSHVYWYRQLPEEGLKFMVYLQKENIIDESGMPKERFSAEFPKEGPSILRIQQVVRGDSAAYFCASSLAGGPSDTQYFGPGTRLTVL.

The V and J genes are TRBV11-2 and TRBJ2-5, with D tentatively TRBD2 (5 bases). The germline V gene has CDR1 SGHAT and CDR2 FQNNGV. The CDR3 is 13 residues long. V was cut by 2 bases and J by 2 bases, with 6 bases left in between. The CDR3 DNA reads as TGTGCCAGCAGCTTATGGAGGCAAGAGACCCAGTACTTC. This codes for CASSLWRQETQYF.

V usage is TRBV27 and J usage is TRBJ2-1, with TRBD1 as a possible D gene (5 bases). This CDR3 has 14 amino acids. CDR1 and CDR2 (germline): MNHEY, SMNVEV (reference sequence). Deletions cut 4 bases from V and 2 bases from J, with 9 bases between. CDR3 loop: CASSSQVTYNEQFF. The DNA of the CDR3 is TGTGCCAGCAGTTCACAGGTCACCTACAATGAGCAGTTCTTC.

The DNA of the CDR3 is TGTGCCAGCAGCGACCGGACTCCCCCAAGGGAGACCCAGTACTTC. It translates to CASSDRTPPRETQYF. The chain employs TRBV5-4 and TRBJ2-5; possible D gene TRBD2, 5 bases. Germline loops: CDR1 SGHNT, CDR2 YYREEE (reference sequence). The CDR3 totals 15 residues. V gave up 4 bases and J gave up 5 bases, with 18 bases separating them.

The gene calls are TRBV28 and TRBJ2-7, with a weak D call TRBD2 (6 bases). Germline loops: CDR1 MDHEN, CDR2 SYDVKM. CDR3 length: 18 amino acids. The V gene lost 7 bases and the J gene lost 3 bases, with 28 bases spanning the gap. CDR3 DNA sequence: TGTGCCAGCACCGAATCCCCCAACACCGGGAGAAAGTTCTACGAGCAGTACTTC. Protein: CASTESPNTGRKFYEQYF.

The chain joins TRBV10-3 to TRBJ2-7; 8 bases align to TRBD2. After removal of 4 bases from V and 1 base from J, the junction contained 6 bases not matched to a gene. There are 15 residues in the CDR3. CDR1 is ENHRY and CDR2 is SYGVKD in the germline V gene. The CDR3 here is CAISGAAGGSYEQYF. In DNA, the CDR3 is TGTGCCATCAGTGGAGCGGCGGGAGGATCCTACGAGCAGTACTTC.

This clone was observed a handful of times. The J gene is TRBJ2-3, the V gene TRBV6-1; a weak D match, TRBD2 (6 bases). Germline V gives CDR1 MNHNS, CDR2 SASEGT. V was shortened by 8 bases and J by 2 bases, with 11 bases between the two germline ends. The CDR3 spans 13 residues. CDR3 amino acids: CASGSGDTDTQYF. DNA for the CDR3: TGTGCCAGCGGTTCGGGGGACACAGATACGCAGTATTTT.

The genes are TRBV19 and TRBJ2-5, with D possibly matching TRBD2 (7 bases). This CDR3 has 13 amino acids. The V end lost 6 bases, the J end lost 4 bases, and 12 bases lay between the germline ends. Germline V lookup: CDR1 LNHDA, CDR2 SQIVND (reference sequence). CDR3 in DNA: TGTGCCAGTAGGATCGGGGGGCTAGAGACCCAGTACTTC. It is translated as CASRIGGLETQYF.

This chain links TRBV2 with TRBJ2-3; 12 nucleotides match TRBD2. Trimming at V came to 2 bases and at J to 3 bases, leaving 3 bases not matched to a gene. Germline V gives CDR1 SNHLY, CDR2 FYNNEI. This CDR3 is built from 16 residues. The CDR3 is CASSELTSGGTDTQYF. The CDR3 DNA reads as TGTGCCAGCAGTGAATTGACTAGCGGGGGTACAGATACGCAGTATTTT.

CDR3 sequence (DNA): TGTGCCAGCAGTTTATACGCCGAGGGGGCGCCTTACGAGCAGTACTTC. It specifies CASSLYAEGAPYEQYF. This rearrangement joins TRBV27 to TRBJ2-7; 7 bases align to TRBD1. V gave up 1 base and J gave up 4 bases; unmatched junction bases: 10. The CDR3 runs to 16 residues. CDR1 and CDR2 from the germline V gene are MNHEY and SMNVEV (reference sequence).

The genes are TRBV19 and TRBJ1-1, with a weak D call TRBD1 (5 bases). CDR3 length: 12 residues. The germline gives CDR1 LNHDA, CDR2 SQIVND (reference sequence). Trimming took 9 bases from V and 4 from J, leaving 12 bases between them. CDR3 sequence reads: CASRDYSTEAFF. In DNA, the CDR3 is TGTGCCAGCAGGGACTACAGCACTGAAGCTTTCTTT.

The chain is built from TRBV7-9 and TRBJ2-5; the D gene is possibly TRBD1 (5 bases). The CDR3 covers 11 residues. V lost 3 bases and J lost 9, with 8 bases in between. From germline, CDR1 is SEHNR and CDR2 FQNEAQ (reference sequence). This CDR3 is CASSFDSSQYF. In DNA, the CDR3 is TGTGCCAGCAGCTTCGACAGTTCCCAGTACTTC.